The sequence of this T cell receptor beta chain was determined in a study of blood T cell repertoires in COVID-19. Study-wide background: Nucleic acid was either cDNA or gDNA, and it came from T cells, B-cell-depleted T cells, or PBMCs.

The V end lost 6 bases, the J end lost 0 bases, and 8 bases lay between the germline ends. There are 13 residues in the CDR3. Study members were between about 18 and 95 years old and lived in roughly 24 US regions. Assay: immunoSEQ multiplex PCR; the TCRdb copy retains only in-frame clones and omits some. Among about 140,000 clones listed, approximately 84% were seen once. The TCR was taken from a woman in her forties or fifties with acute COVID-19. The gene calls are TRBV12-3 or TRBV12-4 and TRBJ2-5; a possible D gene is TRBD1 (5 bases). Sequencing was done on a sample of PBMCs or T cells enriched from blood (not recorded which). CDR3 residues: CASSRTNQETQYF. The CDR3 bases are TGTGCCAGCAGCCGGACAAACCAAGAGACCCAGTACTTC.